This T cell receptor beta chain originates from a study of blood T cells in healthy people across ages. Findings and limits, study-wide: Diversity estimates drawn from one million T cells were deemed underestimates. Unsorted PBMCs prevented conclusive naive versus antigen-experienced comparison.

Germline CDR1 MNHEY, CDR2 SVGAGI. V was trimmed by 2 bases and J by 12 bases, leaving 14 bases between them. The CDR3 has 13 amino acids. For the second PCR, which ran for about 6 to 11 cycles, a sample-barcoded 5' primer and a J-beta primer mix were used. Samples each returned at least 2.5 million CDR3-containing paired-end reads. TCRdb reprocessed the 5' RACE reads via MiXCR and lists one record per CDR3 protein. Found here are under 2 million distinct CDR3 sequences, about 32% of them singletons; the top ten hold over 9%. A remark on this clonotype: Its antigen is unidentified.

The extraction recovered at least 6 micrograms of total RNA per sample. The gene calls are TRBV6-5 and TRBJ2-1, with a possible D match to TRBD1 (6 bases). Specimen: blood. This TCR derives from a woman in her thirties in good health. The CDR3 bases are TGTGCCAGCAGTTACGGGTATGCGACAGGGCAGTTCTTC. Encoded protein: CASSYGYATGQFF.